This paragraph reports one T cell receptor beta chain. How the authors handled the data: The authors estimated nucleated cell counts from reference gene primer amplification. Data came from immunoSEQ multiplex PCR; TCRdb stores just in-frame clones and leaves some out. V and J calls and clone size are given by that table; D and trimming were obtained from the DNA. This sample has around 200,000 clones, with approximately 90% found just once. V was pared by 7 bases and J by 0 bases, with 11 bases of the junction left unmatched. This CDR3 has 17 residues. Germline CDR1 reads LNHDA; CDR2 reads SQIVND (reference sequence). The sample belongs to a study of blood T cell repertoires in COVID-19.

The V gene is TRBV19, the J gene TRBJ2-2; TRBD1 matches 7 bases. Sequencing was carried out using PBMCs or T cells enriched from blood (not recorded which). The receptor's source is a woman aged 35 to 49 with acute COVID-19. CDR3 nucleotide sequence: TGTGCCAGTACCGAGTCCTGGGGGACAGCGAACACCGGGGAGCTGTTTTTT. Its translation: CASTESWGTANTGELFF.